Sequencing of this T cell receptor beta chain was carried out in a study of CXCR3-negative and CXCR3-positive naive CD8 T cells. Study observations and caveats: In cryopreserved cells, CXCR3 expression partially decreased, and fresh PBMCs were used in most assays. Naive cells that were CXCR3-positive had more hydrophobic TRB CDR3s (compared with CXCR3-negative naive cells). Relative to memory CD8+ cells, whose diversity was much lower, both naive subsets had comparably high diversity. Naive CXCR3-positive and CXCR3-negative cells shared similar TRBV-TRBJ usage, unlike memory cells.

With UMI labels, 5' RACE was used to prepare the TRB cDNA libraries. After re-calling the 5' RACE reads, TCRdb lists one entry per CDR3 protein, DNA absent. In total, the table holds approximately 140,000 distinct CDR3 sequences. Germline CDR1 KGHSH, CDR2 LQKENI. This CDR3 has 16 residues. As concerns this clonotype: Its antigen remains unknown.

V usage is TRBV18 and J usage is TRBJ2-1; TCRdb indicates TRBD1, and absent DNA this call remains unverified. The sequence was collected from a human donor in good health. Some clones in this sample may be carry-over from other donors' samples. The sample was naive CXCR3+ CD8+ T cells from blood. Subset given: CD45RO-CCR7+CD27+CD95- naive CD8+ T cells expressing CXCR3 (TNR3+). The CDR3 is CASSPGAESSYNEQFF.